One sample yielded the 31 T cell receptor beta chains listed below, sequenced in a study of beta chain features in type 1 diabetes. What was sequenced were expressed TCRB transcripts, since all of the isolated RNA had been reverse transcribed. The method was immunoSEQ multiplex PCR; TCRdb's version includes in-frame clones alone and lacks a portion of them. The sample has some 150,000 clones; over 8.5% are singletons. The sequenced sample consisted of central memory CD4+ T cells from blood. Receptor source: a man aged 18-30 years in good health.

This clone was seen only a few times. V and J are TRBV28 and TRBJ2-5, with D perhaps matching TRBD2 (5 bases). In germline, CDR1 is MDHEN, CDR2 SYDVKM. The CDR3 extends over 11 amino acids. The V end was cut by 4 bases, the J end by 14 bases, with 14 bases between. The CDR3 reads CASSSRGPSYF. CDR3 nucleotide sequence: TGTGCCAGCAGTTCCCGGGGTCCCAGTTACTTC.

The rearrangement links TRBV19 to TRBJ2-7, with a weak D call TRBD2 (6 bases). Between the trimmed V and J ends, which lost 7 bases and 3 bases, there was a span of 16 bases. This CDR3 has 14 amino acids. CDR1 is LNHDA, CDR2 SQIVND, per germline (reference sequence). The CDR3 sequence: CASTRRDGSYEQYF. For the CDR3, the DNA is TGTGCCAGTACTCGGCGGGACGGAAGCTACGAGCAGTACTTC.

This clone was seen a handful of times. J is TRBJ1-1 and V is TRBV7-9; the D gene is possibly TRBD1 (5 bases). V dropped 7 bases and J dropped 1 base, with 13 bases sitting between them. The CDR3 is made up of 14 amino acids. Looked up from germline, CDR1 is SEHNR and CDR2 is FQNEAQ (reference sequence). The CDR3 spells CASIPDSGNTEAFF. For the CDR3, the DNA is TGTGCCAGCATTCCCGACAGCGGGAACACTGAAGCTTTCTTT.

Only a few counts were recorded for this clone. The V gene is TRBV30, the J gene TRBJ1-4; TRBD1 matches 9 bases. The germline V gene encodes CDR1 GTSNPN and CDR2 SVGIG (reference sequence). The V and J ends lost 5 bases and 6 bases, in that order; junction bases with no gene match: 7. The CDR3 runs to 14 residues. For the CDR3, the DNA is TGTGCCTGGGGCCCGGGACAGGGTCATGAAAAACTGTTTTTT. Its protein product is CAWGPGQGHEKLFF. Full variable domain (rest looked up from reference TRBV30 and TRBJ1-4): SQTIHQWPATLVQPVGSPLSLECTVEGTSNPNLYWYRQAAGRGLQLLFYSVGIGQISSEVPQNLSASRPQDRQFILSSKKLLLSDSGFYLCAWGPGQGHEKLFFGSGTQLSVL.

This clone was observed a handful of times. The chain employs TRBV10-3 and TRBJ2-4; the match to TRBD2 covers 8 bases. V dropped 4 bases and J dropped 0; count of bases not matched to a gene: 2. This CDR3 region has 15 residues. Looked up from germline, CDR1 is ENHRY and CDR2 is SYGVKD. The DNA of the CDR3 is TGTGCCATCAGTGGCGGGGGGCTAGCCAAAAACATTCAGTACTTC. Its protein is CAISGGGLAKNIQYF.

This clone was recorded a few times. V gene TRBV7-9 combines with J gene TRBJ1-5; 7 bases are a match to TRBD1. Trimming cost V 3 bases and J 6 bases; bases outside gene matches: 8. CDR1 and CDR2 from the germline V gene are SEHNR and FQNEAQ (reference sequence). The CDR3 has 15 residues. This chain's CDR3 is CASSLGQGDSQPQHF. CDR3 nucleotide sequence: TGTGCCAGCAGCTTGGGGCAGGGGGATAGTCAGCCCCAGCATTTT.

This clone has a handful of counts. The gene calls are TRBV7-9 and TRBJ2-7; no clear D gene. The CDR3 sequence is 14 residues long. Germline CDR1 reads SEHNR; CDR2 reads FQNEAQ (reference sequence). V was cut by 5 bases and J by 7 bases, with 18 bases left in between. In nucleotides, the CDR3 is TGTGCCAGCAGCCCCATGGCAGGAGCTGGGGAGCAGTACTTC. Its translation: CASSPMAGAGEQYF.

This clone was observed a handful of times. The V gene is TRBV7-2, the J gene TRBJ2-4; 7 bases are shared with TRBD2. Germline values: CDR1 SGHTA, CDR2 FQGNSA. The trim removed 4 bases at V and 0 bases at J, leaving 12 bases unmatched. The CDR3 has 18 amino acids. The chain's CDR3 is CASSSWRESGLAKNIQYF. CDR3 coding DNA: TGTGCCAGCAGCTCATGGCGGGAGAGTGGTCTAGCCAAAAACATTCAGTACTTC.

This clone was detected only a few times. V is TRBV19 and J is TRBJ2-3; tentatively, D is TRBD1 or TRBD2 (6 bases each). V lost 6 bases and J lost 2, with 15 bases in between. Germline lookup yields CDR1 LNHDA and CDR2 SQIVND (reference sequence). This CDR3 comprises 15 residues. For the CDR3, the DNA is TGTGCCAGTAGAGGGGGACTCCGACACACAGATACGCAGTATTTT. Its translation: CASRGGLRHTDTQYF.

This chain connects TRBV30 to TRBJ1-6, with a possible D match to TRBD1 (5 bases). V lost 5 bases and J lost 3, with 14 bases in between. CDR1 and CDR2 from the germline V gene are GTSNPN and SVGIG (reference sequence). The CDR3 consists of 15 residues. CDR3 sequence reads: CAWLGGDRYNSPLHF. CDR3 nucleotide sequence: TGTGCCTGGCTCGGGGGAGATCGCTATAATTCACCCCTCCACTTT.

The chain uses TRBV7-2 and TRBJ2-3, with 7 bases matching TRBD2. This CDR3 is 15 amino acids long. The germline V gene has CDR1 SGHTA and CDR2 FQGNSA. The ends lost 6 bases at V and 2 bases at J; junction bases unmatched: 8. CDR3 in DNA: TGTGCCAGCAGGTACCGGGACTATATCACAGATACGCAGTATTTT. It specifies CASRYRDYITDTQYF.

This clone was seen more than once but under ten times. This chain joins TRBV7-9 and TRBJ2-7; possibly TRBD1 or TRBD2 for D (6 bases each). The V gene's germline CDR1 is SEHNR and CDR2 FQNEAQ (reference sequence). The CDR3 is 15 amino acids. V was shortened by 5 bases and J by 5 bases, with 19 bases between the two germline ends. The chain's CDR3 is CASSTLSGGRNEQYF. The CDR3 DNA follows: TGTGCCAGCAGCACACTCTCTGGGGGGCGCAACGAGCAGTACTTC.

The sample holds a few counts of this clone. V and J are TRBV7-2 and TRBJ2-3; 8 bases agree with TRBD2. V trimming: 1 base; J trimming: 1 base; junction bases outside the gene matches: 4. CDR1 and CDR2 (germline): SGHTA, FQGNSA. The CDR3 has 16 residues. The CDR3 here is CASSLGPGGGTDTQYF. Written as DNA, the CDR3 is TGTGCCAGCAGCTTAGGCCCGGGAGGGGGCACAGATACGCAGTATTTT. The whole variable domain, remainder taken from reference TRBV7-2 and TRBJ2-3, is GAGVSQSPSNKVTEKGKDVELRCDPISGHTALYWYRQSLGQGLEFLIYFQGNSAPDKSGLPSDRFSAERTGGSVSTLTIQRTQQEDSAVYLCASSLGPGGGTDTQYFGPGTRLTVL.

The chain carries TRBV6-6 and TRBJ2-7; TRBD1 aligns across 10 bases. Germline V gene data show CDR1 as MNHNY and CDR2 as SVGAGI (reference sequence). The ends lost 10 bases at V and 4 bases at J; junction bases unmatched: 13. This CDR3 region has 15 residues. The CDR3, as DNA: TGTGCCACCCGGGGGACAGGGGAAAAAATTTACGAGCAGTACTTC. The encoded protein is CATRGTGEKIYEQYF.

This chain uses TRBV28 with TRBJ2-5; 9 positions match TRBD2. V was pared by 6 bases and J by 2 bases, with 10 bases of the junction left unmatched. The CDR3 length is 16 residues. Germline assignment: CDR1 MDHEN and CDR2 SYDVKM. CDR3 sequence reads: CASRISGGRGQETQYF. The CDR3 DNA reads TGTGCCAGCAGGATAAGCGGGGGGAGAGGGCAAGAGACCCAGTACTTC.

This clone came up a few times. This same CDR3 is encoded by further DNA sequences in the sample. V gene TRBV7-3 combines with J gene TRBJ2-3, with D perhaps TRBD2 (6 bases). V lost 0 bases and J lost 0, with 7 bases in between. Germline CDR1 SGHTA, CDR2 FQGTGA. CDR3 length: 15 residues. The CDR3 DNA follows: TGTGCCAGCAGCTTAACCGGGACTAGCACAGATACGCAGTATTTT. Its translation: CASSLTGTSTDTQYF.

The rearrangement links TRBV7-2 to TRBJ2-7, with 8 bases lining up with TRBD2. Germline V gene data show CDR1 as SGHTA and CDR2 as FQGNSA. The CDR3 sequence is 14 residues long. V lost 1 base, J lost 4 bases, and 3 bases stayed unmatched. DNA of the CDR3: TGTGCCAGCAGCTTAGGACGGGAGGGATACGAGCAGTACTTC. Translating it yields CASSLGREGYEQYF.

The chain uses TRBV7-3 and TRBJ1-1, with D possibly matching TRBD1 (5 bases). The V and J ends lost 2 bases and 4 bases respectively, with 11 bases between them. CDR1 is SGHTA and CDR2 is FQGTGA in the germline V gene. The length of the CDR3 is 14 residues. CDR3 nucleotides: TGTGCCAGCAGCTTAGGGCAGGGTTCCACTGAAGCTTTCTTT. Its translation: CASSLGQGSTEAFF.

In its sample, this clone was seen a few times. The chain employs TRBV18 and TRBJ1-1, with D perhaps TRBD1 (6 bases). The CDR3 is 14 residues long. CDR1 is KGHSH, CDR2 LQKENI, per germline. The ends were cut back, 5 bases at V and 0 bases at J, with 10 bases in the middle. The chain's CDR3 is CASSVDSLNTEAFF. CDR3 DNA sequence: TGTGCCAGCTCAGTGGACAGTTTGAACACTGAAGCTTTCTTT. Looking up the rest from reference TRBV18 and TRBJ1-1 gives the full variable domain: NAGVMQNPRHLVRRRGQEARLRCSPMKGHSHVYWYRQLPEEGLKFMVYLQKENIIDESGMPKERFSAEFPKEGPSILRIQQVVRGDSAAYFCASSVDSLNTEAFFGQGTRLTVV.

For the CDR3, the DNA is TGTGCCAGCAGCTTGGCCCGCAGGGATGGCTACACCTTC. The encoded protein is CASSLARRDGYTF. The chain has TRBV5-4 and TRBJ1-2; perhaps TRBD1 as D (5 bases). CDR1 and CDR2 from the germline V gene are SGHNT and YYREEE (reference sequence). The CDR3 runs to 13 residues. The V end was cut by 0 bases, the J end by 6 bases, with 9 bases between.

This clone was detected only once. CDR3 sequence: CASSLNPGYGYTF. The CDR3 nucleotides read TGTGCCAGCAGCTTAAACCCGGGCTATGGCTACACCTTC. The J gene is TRBJ1-2, the V gene TRBV7-9; D unresolved. This CDR3 is 13 amino acids long. Per germline, CDR1 SEHNR and CDR2 FQNEAQ (reference sequence). V lost 2 bases and J lost 4, with 8 bases in between.

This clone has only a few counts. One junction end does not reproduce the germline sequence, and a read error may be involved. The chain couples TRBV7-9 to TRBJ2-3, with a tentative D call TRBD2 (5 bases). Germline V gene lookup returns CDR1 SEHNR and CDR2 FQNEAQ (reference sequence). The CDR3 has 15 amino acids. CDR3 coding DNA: TGCGCCAGCAGCCAAGATCCTTGGACTTCAAATACGCAGTATTTT. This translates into CASSQDPWTSNTQYF.

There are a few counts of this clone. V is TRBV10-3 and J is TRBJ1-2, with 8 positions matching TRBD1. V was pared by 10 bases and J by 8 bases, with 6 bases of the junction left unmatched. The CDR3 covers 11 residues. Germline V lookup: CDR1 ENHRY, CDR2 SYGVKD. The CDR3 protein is CATTGESGYTF. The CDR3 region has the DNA TGTGCCACGACAGGGGAGAGCGGCTACACCTTC.

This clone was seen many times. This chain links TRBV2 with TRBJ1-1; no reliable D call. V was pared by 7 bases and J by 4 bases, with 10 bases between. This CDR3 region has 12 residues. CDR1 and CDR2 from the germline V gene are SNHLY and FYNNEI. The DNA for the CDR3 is TGTGCCAGCATCCGGGTAGCCACTGAAGCTTTCTTT. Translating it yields CASIRVATEAFF.

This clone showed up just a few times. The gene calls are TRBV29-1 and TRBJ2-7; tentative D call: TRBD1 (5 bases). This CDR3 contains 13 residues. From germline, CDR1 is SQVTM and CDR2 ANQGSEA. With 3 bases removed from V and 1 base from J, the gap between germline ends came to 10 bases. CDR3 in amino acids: CSVDTGWSYEQYF. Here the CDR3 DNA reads TGCAGCGTTGACACAGGTTGGTCCTACGAGCAGTACTTC.

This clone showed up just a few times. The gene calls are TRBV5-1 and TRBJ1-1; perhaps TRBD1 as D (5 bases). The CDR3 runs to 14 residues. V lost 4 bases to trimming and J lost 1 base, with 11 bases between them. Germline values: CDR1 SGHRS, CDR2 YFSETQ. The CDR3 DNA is TGCGCCAGCAGCCCGCTTGACAGGAACACTGAAGCTTTCTTT. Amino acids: CASSPLDRNTEAFF.

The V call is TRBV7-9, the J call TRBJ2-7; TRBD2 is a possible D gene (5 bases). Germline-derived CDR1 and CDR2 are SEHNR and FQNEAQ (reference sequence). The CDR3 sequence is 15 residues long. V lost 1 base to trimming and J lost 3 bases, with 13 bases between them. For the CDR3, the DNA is TGTGCCAGCAGCTTAGGGTTTAACGGGATCTACGAGCAGTACTTC. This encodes CASSLGFNGIYEQYF.

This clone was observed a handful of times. The CDR3 nucleotides are TGTGCCAGCAGTCCCCAGGGGGGTGGGGCCAACGTCCTGACTTTC. It translates to CASSPQGGGANVLTF. This chain connects TRBV27 to TRBJ2-6; perhaps TRBD1 as D (7 bases). Trimming took 5 bases from V and 3 from J, leaving 11 bases between them. The CDR3 covers 15 residues. CDR1 and CDR2 (germline): MNHEY, SMNVEV (reference sequence).

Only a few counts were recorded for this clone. This CDR3 reads CASNSRAGELFF. The CDR3 coding sequence is TGTGCCAGCAATAGCAGGGCCGGGGAGCTGTTTTTT. The gene calls are TRBV25-1 and TRBJ2-2, with D perhaps TRBD1 (5 bases). From germline, CDR1 is MGHDK and CDR2 SYGVNS. The CDR3 covers 12 residues. V lost 7 bases and J 6 bases, leaving 9 bases between the germline ends.

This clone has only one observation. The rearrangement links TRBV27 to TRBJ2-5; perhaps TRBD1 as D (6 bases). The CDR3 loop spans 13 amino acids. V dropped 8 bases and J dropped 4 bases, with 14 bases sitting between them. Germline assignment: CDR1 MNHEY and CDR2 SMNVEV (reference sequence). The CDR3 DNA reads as TGTGCCAGCTGGTTCCAGGGGCGAGAGACCCAGTACTTC. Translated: CASWFQGRETQYF.

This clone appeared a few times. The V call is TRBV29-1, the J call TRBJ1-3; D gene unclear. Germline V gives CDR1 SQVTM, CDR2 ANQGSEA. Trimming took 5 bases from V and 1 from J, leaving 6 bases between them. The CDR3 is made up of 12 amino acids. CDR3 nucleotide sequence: TGCAGCGTTACCGAATCTGGAAACACCATATATTTT. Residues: CSVTESGNTIYF.